Below are 26 T cell receptor beta chains sequenced from a single sample in a study of identical twins. TCRdb re-called the 5' RACE reads with MiXCR, one entry per CDR3 protein. Among approximately 690,000 distinct CDR3 sequences listed, 5.5% to 6.5% were seen once. Sequencing input: naive T cells sorted from blood. The receptors originated from a man younger than 30 in good health.

This clonotype was observed a handful of times. V and J are TRBV4-1 and TRBJ2-4; TRBD1 agrees at 9 bases. V was pared by 2 bases and J by 8 bases, with 7 bases of the junction left unmatched. Germline-derived CDR1 and CDR2 are MGHRA and YSYEKL. This CDR3 comprises 15 residues. CDR3 in DNA: TGCGCCAGCAGCCAATTTAGTGACAGGGGGGACATTCAGTACTTC. Amino acids: CASSQFSDRGDIQYF.

This clonotype was seen a few times. This sequence joins TRBV7-7 and TRBJ2-3; 7 nucleotides match TRBD1. CDR1 and CDR2 from the germline V gene are SSHAT and FNYEAQ (reference sequence). The V and J ends lost 5 bases and 5 bases, in that order; junction bases with no gene match: 4. The CDR3 is 13 amino acids. CDR3 sequence reads: CASSTGTVDTQYF. As DNA, the CDR3 is TGTGCCAGCAGCACCGGGACAGTAGATACGCAGTATTTT.

The gene calls are TRBV6-4 and TRBJ1-1; possible D gene TRBD1, 6 bases. Germline V CDR1 and CDR2: MRHNA, SNTAGT. The CDR3 has 12 residues. V was pared by 6 bases and J by 4 bases, with 9 bases between. The CDR3 DNA follows: TGTGCCAGCAGGAGGGGGGGCACTGAAGCTTTCTTT. It yields the protein CASRRGGTEAFF.

The chain has TRBV6-1 and TRBJ2-7; TRBD2 agrees at 13 bases. The germline CDR1 and CDR2 sequences are MNHNS and SASEGT. V dropped 6 bases and J dropped 4; count of bases not matched to a gene: 15. CDR3 size: 18 residues. The CDR3 protein is CASRKPRWTSGSVYEQYV. CDR3 in DNA: TGTGCCAGCAGGAAACCGAGATGGACTAGCGGGAGTGTGTACGAGCAGTACGTC.

This clonotype was seen ten or more times. V is TRBV29-1 and J is TRBJ2-1, with D possibly matching TRBD2 (6 bases). The germline V and J ends were trimmed by 4 bases and 1 base, with 11 bases remaining between them. CDR1 SQVTM and CDR2 ANQGSEA come from the germline V gene. The CDR3 is 14 residues long. The CDR3: CSVVTGASYNEQFF. CDR3 nucleotides: TGCAGCGTTGTAACGGGAGCGTCCTACAATGAGCAGTTCTTC.

This clonotype occurred many times. The rearrangement joins TRBV28 to TRBJ2-1, with D perhaps matching TRBD1 (5 bases). V lost 6 bases to trimming and J lost 10 bases, with 13 bases between them. From germline, CDR1 is MDHEN and CDR2 SYDVKM. This CDR3 has 12 amino acids. The CDR3 sequence: CASSKGVYEQFF. For the CDR3, the DNA is TGTGCCAGCAGCAAAGGGGTGTACGAGCAGTTCTTC.

This clonotype was detected ten times or more. J is TRBJ1-1 and V is TRBV5-1, with TRBD1 as a possible D gene (5 bases). CDR1 and CDR2 (germline): SGHRS, YFSETQ. This CDR3 has 14 residues. Deletions cut 5 bases from V and 1 base from J, with 12 bases between. The CDR3 region has the DNA TGCGCCAGCAGGACTGGGGCGGCGAACACTGAAGCTTTCTTT. Protein: CASRTGAANTEAFF. The whole variable domain, remainder taken from reference TRBV5-1 and TRBJ1-1, is KAGVTQTPRYLIKTRGQQVTLSCSPISGHRSVSWYQQTPGQGLQFLFEYFSETQRNKGNFPGRFSGRQFSNSRSEMNVSTLELGDSALYLCASRTGAANTEAFFGQGTRLTVV.

The chain carries TRBV29-1 and TRBJ1-2; D not resolved. This CDR3 contains 12 residues. V was clipped by 5 bases and J by 0 bases, with 7 bases between them. Germline CDR1 and CDR2: SQVTM and ANQGSEA. CDR3 nucleotides: TGCAGCGTTTTCGGAGCTAACTATGGCTACACCTTC. As protein: CSVFGANYGYTF.

The rearrangement uses TRBV20-1 and TRBJ2-7; 11 bases match TRBD2. The V segment lost 6 bases and the J segment 0 bases; nucleotides outside the gene matches: 7. Germline values: CDR1 DFQATT, CDR2 SNEGSKA (reference sequence). The CDR3 consists of 15 residues. The DNA of the CDR3 is TGCAGTGCACCCGGGACTAGCGGAAGCTCCTACGAGCAGTACTTC. As protein: CSAPGTSGSSYEQYF.

The chain links TRBV6-1 to TRBJ1-4; the match to TRBD1 covers 7 bases. V lost 8 bases and J lost 0; bases outside the gene matches: 6. CDR3 length: 15 residues. Germline assignment: CDR1 MNHNS and CDR2 SASEGT. CDR3 sequence (DNA): TGTGCCAGCGGGACAGCTACAGCAACTAATGAAAAACTGTTTTTT. It codes for CASGTATATNEKLFF.

There are many counts of this clonotype. The chain combines TRBV5-1 with TRBJ2-1, with TRBD1 matching 7 bases. The CDR3 totals 16 residues. Trimming removed 0 bases from V and 5 bases from J; junction bases left unmatched: 8. The V gene's germline CDR1 is SGHRS and CDR2 YFSETQ. The CDR3 sequence is CASSLAPGQVNNEQFF. The DNA for the CDR3 is TGCGCCAGCAGCTTGGCCCCAGGACAGGTGAACAATGAGCAGTTCTTC.

This sequence joins TRBV11-2 and TRBJ2-3; D gene ambiguous. Deletions cut 5 bases from V and 9 bases from J, with 15 bases between. The CDR3 sequence is 13 residues long. CDR1 and CDR2 (germline): SGHAT, FQNNGV. CDR3 DNA sequence: TGTGCCAGCAGCCCAGGTTTGGAGTCGACGCAGTATTTT. Translation: CASSPGLESTQYF.

The chain employs TRBV20-1 and TRBJ1-4, with a tentative D call TRBD1 (5 bases). V lost 1 base and J 8 bases, leaving 14 bases between the germline ends. The CDR3 runs 14 residues. Germline V lookup: CDR1 DFQATT, CDR2 SNEGSKA (reference sequence). CDR3 sequence: CSARGTTGDEKLFF. The DNA of the CDR3 is TGCAGTGCTAGAGGGACGACCGGGGACGAAAAACTGTTTTTT.

This clonotype was observed many times. The chain carries TRBV28 and TRBJ2-5; 8 positions agree with TRBD1. Looked up from germline, CDR1 is MDHEN and CDR2 is SYDVKM. The V and J ends lost 2 bases and 2 bases, in that order; junction bases with no gene match: 4. The CDR3 runs 15 residues. This CDR3 reads CASSLDRGIQETQYF. The CDR3 DNA reads TGTGCCAGCAGTTTAGACAGGGGAATTCAAGAGACCCAGTACTTC.

In its sample, this clonotype was seen a few times. The rearrangement links TRBV12-3 or TRBV12-4 to TRBJ1-6, with a weak D call TRBD1 (5 bases). Trimming took off 3 bases at V and 9 bases at J, with 18 bases between the two ends. The CDR3 runs to 16 residues. CDR3 protein: CASSFGSPGTASPLHF. The CDR3 DNA is TGTGCCAGCAGTTTCGGCTCCCCAGGGACGGCTTCACCCCTCCACTTT.

There are many counts of this clonotype. The chain combines TRBV20-1 with TRBJ1-5, with a tentative D call TRBD1 (5 bases). CDR3 length: 14 amino acids. Germline CDR1 is DFQATT and CDR2 is SNEGSKA (reference sequence). Trimming left V 3 bases short and J 4 bases short, with 13 bases between. The DNA for the CDR3 is TGCAGTGCTAGTGTCCCAGGGCGGAATCAGCCCCAGCATTTT. Protein sequence: CSASVPGRNQPQHF.

There are a few counts of this clonotype. The rearrangement uses TRBV5-1 and TRBJ2-5; D perhaps matches TRBD2 (6 bases). Germline lookup yields CDR1 SGHRS and CDR2 YFSETQ. CDR3 length equals 17 residues. The V and J ends lost 6 bases and 2 bases respectively, with 23 bases between them. CDR3 coding DNA: TGCGCCAGCACCAACCCCGGAGGGGCAGGGCGTCAAGAGACCCAGTACTTC. Protein sequence: CASTNPGGAGRQETQYF.

This clonotype was seen a few times. The V and J genes are TRBV20-1 and TRBJ2-1; perhaps TRBD2 as D (7 bases). The CDR3 is 15 residues long. V lost 3 bases, J lost 6 bases, and 18 bases lay in between. In germline, CDR1 is DFQATT, CDR2 SNEGSKA (reference sequence). The CDR3 region has the DNA TGCAGTGCTAGGACATTTGGGGGCGGGAGCAATGAGCAGTTCTTC. Protein sequence: CSARTFGGGSNEQFF.

This clonotype was seen many times. This chain connects TRBV12-3 or TRBV12-4 to TRBJ2-5, with D perhaps given as TRBD1 or TRBD2 (5 bases each). Trimming took 5 bases from V and 0 from J, leaving 10 bases between them. The CDR3 totals 14 residues. The CDR3 sequence: CASSPGTYQETQYF. CDR3 in DNA: TGTGCCAGCAGTCCCGGGACGTACCAAGAGACCCAGTACTTC.

This rearrangement joins TRBV10-3 to TRBJ2-2; D is possibly TRBD2 (5 bases). Per the germline V gene, CDR1 is ENHRY and CDR2 is SYGVKD. Trimming stripped 10 bases from V and 0 bases from J, with 18 bases between. The CDR3 length is 16 residues. The CDR3 reads CATRPAGGANTGELFF. The CDR3 DNA reads as TGTGCCACACGTCCTGCAGGAGGCGCGAACACCGGGGAGCTGTTTTTT.

This clonotype was observed many times. The chain links TRBV12-3 or TRBV12-4 to TRBJ1-4, with D possibly matching TRBD1 (5 bases). V lost 8 bases and J 13 bases, leaving 14 bases between the germline ends. This CDR3 has 11 residues. The chain's CDR3 is CASGGASGLFF. CDR3 nucleotide sequence: TGTGCCAGCGGAGGGGCCAGCGGACTGTTTTTT.

This clonotype was recorded at least ten times. A junction boundary mismatches the germline segment, possibly from a read error. The V gene is TRBV12-3 or TRBV12-4, the J gene TRBJ2-3; 8 nucleotides match TRBD2. This CDR3 is built from 13 residues. The CDR3 DNA sequence: TGTGCCAGCAGTCTAGCGGGCATCGATACGCAGTATTTT. Translation: CASSLAGIDTQYF.

The V call is TRBV20-1, the J call TRBJ2-7, with D uncertain. Looked up from germline, CDR1 is DFQATT and CDR2 is SNEGSKA (reference sequence). The V gene lost 0 bases and the J gene lost 6 bases, with 12 bases spanning the gap. The CDR3 extends over 13 amino acids. CDR3 in amino acids: CSARDFVRGEQYF. Written as DNA, the CDR3 is TGCAGTGCTAGAGATTTCGTCCGAGGCGAGCAGTACTTC.

This clonotype was seen only a few times. The chain combines TRBV12-5 with TRBJ1-3; perhaps TRBD1 as D (5 bases). Germline lookup yields CDR1 LGHNT and CDR2 FRNRAP. The CDR3 length is 14 residues. V shed 6 bases and J shed 0 bases, with 9 bases lying between them. The CDR3 DNA reads as TGTGCTAGTGGGTCAGGGAACTCTGGAAACACCATATATTTT. Its translation is CASGSGNSGNTIYF.

This clonotype has ten or more counts. J is TRBJ2-3 and V is TRBV15; D is unclear. The CDR3 extends over 12 amino acids. Looked up from germline, CDR1 is LNHNV and CDR2 is YYDKDF (reference sequence). Trimming removed 3 bases at V and 3 bases at J, with 4 bases between. The CDR3 DNA is TGTGCCACCAGCAGGGAAACAGATACGCAGTATTTT. Translated: CATSRETDTQYF.

This clonotype showed up many times. The chain uses TRBV24-1 and TRBJ2-3, with 10 bases that match TRBD1. V was clipped by 4 bases and J by 1 base; unmatched bases: 4. The CDR3 covers 16 residues. Germline assignment: CDR1 KGHDR and CDR2 SFDVKD. CDR3 region: CATSDTGTGGTDTQYF. Here the CDR3 DNA reads TGTGCCACCAGTGACACCGGGACAGGGGGCACAGATACGCAGTATTTT.